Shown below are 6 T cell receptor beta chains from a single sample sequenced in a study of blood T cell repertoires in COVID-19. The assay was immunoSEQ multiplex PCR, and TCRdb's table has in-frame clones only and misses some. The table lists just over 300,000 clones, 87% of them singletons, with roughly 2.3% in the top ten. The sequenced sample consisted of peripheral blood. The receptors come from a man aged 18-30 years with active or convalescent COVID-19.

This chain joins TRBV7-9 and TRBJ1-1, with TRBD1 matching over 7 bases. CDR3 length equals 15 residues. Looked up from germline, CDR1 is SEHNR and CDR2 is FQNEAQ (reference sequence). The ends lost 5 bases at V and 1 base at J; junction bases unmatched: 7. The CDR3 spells CASSEDKGANTEAFF. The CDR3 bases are TGTGCCAGCAGCGAAGATAAGGGGGCGAACACTGAAGCTTTCTTT.

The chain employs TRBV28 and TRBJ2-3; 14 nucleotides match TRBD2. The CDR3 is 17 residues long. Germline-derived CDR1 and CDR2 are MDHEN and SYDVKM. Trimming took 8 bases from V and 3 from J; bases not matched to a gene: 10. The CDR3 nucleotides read TGTGCCAGCGGTAACTTGGGACTAGCGGGAGAAACAGATACGCAGTATTTT. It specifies CASGNLGLAGETDTQYF.

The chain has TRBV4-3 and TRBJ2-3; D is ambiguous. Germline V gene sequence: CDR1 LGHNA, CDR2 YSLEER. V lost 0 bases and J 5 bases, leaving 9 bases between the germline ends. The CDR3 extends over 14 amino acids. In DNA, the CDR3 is TGCGCCAGCAGCCAAGATTCTTTTTTAGATACGCAGTATTTT. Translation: CASSQDSFLDTQYF.

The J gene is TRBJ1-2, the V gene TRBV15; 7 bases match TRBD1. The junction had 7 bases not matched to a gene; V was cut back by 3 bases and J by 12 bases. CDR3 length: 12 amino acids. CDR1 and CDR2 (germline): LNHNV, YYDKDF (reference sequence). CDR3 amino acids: CATSRDYRGDTF. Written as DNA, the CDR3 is TGTGCCACCAGCAGGGATTACAGGGGCGACACCTTC.

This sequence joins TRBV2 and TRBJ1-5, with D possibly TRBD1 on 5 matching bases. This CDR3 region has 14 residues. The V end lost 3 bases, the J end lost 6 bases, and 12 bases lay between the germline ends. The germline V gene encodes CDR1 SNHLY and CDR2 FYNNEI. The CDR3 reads CASSDDSFGQPQHF. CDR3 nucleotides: TGTGCCAGCAGTGATGACAGCTTTGGTCAGCCCCAGCATTTT.

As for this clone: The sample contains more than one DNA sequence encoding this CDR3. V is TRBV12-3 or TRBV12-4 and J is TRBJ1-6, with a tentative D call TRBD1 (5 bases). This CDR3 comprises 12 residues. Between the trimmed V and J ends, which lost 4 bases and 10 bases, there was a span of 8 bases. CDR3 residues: CASSYGGSPLHF. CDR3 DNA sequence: TGTGCCAGCAGTTACGGGGGATCACCCCTCCACTTT.